This T cell receptor beta chain appears in the sequencing data of a study of blood T cell repertoires in COVID-19. On the study more broadly: Acute-phase and convalescent COVID-19 samples originated in the United States, Italy and Spain. T cells, B-cell-depleted T cells, or PBMCs provided the cDNA or gDNA that served as material.

Per the original methods: Scientists estimated how many nucleated cells there were by amplifying reference gene primers. Assay: immunoSEQ multiplex PCR; the TCRdb copy retains only in-frame clones and omits some. The V and J calls and the clone size are those of that table, but D and trimming were determined from the DNA. In the table there are roughly 230,000 clones, 70% to 90% of which are singletons. Sequenced: peripheral blood. This receptor was obtained from a man aged 35 to 55 with acute or convalescent COVID-19.

Here the CDR3 reads CAWSGTGHQETQYF. Written as DNA, the CDR3 is TGTGCCTGGAGTGGGACAGGGCACCAAGAGACCCAGTACTTC. The rearrangement joins TRBV30 to TRBJ2-5, with 8 bases aligning to TRBD1. Germline loops: CDR1 GTSNPN, CDR2 SVGIG (reference sequence). This CDR3 comprises 14 residues. V lost 1 base and J lost 0; bases outside the gene matches: 1.